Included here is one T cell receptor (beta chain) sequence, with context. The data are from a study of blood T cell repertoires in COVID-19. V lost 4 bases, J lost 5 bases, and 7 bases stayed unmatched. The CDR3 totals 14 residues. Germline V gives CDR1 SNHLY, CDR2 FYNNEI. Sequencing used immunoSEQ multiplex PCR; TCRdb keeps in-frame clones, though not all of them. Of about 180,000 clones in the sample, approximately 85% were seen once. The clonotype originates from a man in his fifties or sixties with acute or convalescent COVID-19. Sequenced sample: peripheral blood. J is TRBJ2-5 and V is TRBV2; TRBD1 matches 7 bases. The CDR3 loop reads CASSVPGGPETQYF. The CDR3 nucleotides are TGTGCCAGCAGTGTGCCAGGGGGACCGGAGACCCAGTACTTC.